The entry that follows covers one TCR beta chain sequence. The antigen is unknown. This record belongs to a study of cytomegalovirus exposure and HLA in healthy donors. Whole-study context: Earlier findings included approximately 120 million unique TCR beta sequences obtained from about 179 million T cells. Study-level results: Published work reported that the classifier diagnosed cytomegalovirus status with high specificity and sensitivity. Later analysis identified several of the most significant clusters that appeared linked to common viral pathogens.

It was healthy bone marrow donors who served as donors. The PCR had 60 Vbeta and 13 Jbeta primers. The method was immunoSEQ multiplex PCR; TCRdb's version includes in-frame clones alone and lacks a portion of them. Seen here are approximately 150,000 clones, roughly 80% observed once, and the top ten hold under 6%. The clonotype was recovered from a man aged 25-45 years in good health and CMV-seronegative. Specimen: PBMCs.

As DNA, the CDR3 is TGTGCCAGCAGTTCTTGGTTTCGGTTGATCGAGACCCAGTACTTC. Its translation: CASSSWFRLIETQYF. This chain joins TRBV28 and TRBJ2-5; D unclear. Between the trimmed V and J ends, which lost 4 bases and 5 bases, there was a span of 17 bases. Germline-derived CDR1 and CDR2 are MDHEN and SYDVKM. The CDR3 length is 15 residues.